Listed here are 2 T cell receptor beta chains from one sample, sequenced in a study of T-cell memory formation after mild COVID-19. One entry per CDR3 protein results from TCRdb running MiXCR on the 5' RACE reads. The table includes roughly 200,000 distinct CDR3 sequences, around 17% detected once. Sequenced: PBMCs or a T cell subset sorted from them (not recorded which). These TCRs come from an adult woman who had mild COVID-19 (a few samples of this study predate the infection). Cell type and time point are not known.

This clonotype was counted a few times. V is TRBV18 and J is TRBJ1-1; D remains ambiguous. The germline V gene encodes CDR1 KGHSH and CDR2 LQKENI. This CDR3 is 13 amino acids long. V shed 6 bases and J shed 5 bases, with 13 bases lying between them. The CDR3 nucleotides are TGTGCCAGCTCGCAGAGTCTTGGGACTGAAGCTTTCTTT. Protein product: CASSQSLGTEAFF. Full variable domain (missing parts from reference TRBV18 and TRBJ1-1): NAGVMQNPRHLVRRRGQEARLRCSPMKGHSHVYWYRQLPEEGLKFMVYLQKENIIDESGMPKERFSAEFPKEGPSILRIQQVVRGDSAAYFCASSQSLGTEAFFGQGTRLTVV.

The V gene is TRBV3-1, the J gene TRBJ2-1; a weak D match, TRBD2 (6 bases). Trimming took off 1 base at V and 8 bases at J, with 9 bases between the two ends. This CDR3 contains 13 residues. Germline CDR1 reads LGHDT; CDR2 reads YNNKEL (reference sequence). CDR3 DNA: TGTGCCAGCAGCCAAGTATCGGGGGATGAGCAGTTCTTC. Translated, it gives CASSQVSGDEQFF.